This T cell receptor (beta chain) was retrieved from a study (dated by TCRdb to 2015 to 2017). About the study as a whole: The study tested whether tumor-infiltrating Tregs in breast cancer are recruited from blood Tregs or converted in situ from other CD4+ T cell subsets.

CD4+CD45RO+CD25- cells were isolated as memory CD4+ T cells. Tregs, naive and memory CD4+ T cells from tumor, blood and ipsilateral draining lymph nodes of about 5 breast cancer patients underwent full-length TCR alpha and beta sequencing. Tumor tissue and lymph nodes obtained from ipsilateral axillary dissection were perfused with PBS, minced and then digested with collagenase I and hyaluronidase. Mononuclear cells from lymph nodes or roughly 50 ml of peripheral blood were isolated by Ficoll density gradient centrifugation. FACS confirmed that the sorted cell populations were more than 90% pure. Beyond this particular receptor, the publication reports: Rather than covering whole repertoires, validation in the larger cohort was restricted to a single TCR beta V-J rearrangement. The greatest overlap of tumor-infiltrating Treg TCR alpha and beta sequences was with tumor naive CD4+ T cells, followed next by blood naive CD4+ T cells. The TCR gene usage of tumor memory CD4+ T cells clustered together with blood and lymph node memory CD4+ cells and with lymph node naive CD4+ cells.

This clonotype has more than one count but fewer than ten. Its antigen is still unknown. Qualities for individual bases were not recorded, and no much larger clone is one base off. Full-length TCR variable regions were amplified by 5' RACE PCR with constant-region reverse primers, and semi-nested PCR with Nested Universal Primer A was subsequently performed. The ReliaPrep RNA Cell Miniprep System was used to extract total RNA, which was then reverse transcribed into 5'RACE-ready cDNA with the SMARTer RACE 5'/3' Kit. Multiplex adaptors were used to barcode the full-length TCR alpha and beta libraries, which were then sequenced on an Illumina MiSeq. Regarding the original processing steps: For each of nine subset-tissue groups, sequencing data from the five patients were pooled, and the groups were then compared using unsupervised clustering of TCR gene usage. The Morisita-Horn index was used to calculate repertoire similarity, with shared sequences weighted according to their contribution to each repertoire. TCRdb reprocessed the public reads (quality trimming at Q25 with fastp, clone calling with MiXCR) and kept in-frame beta chains. Every CDR3 protein is listed once, alongside the most common genes and DNA of its rows. The V and J calls shown here were made by TCRdb, not taken from the authors' results. This sample holds 35,000 to 50,000 distinct CDR3 sequences; over 25% were observed only once. Clones ranked in the top ten supply 3.5% to 4.5% of the sample.

Sequenced: memory CD4+ T cells sorted from a lymph node. The label giving this sample's cell subset or site can be read as: memory CD4+ T cells, CD4+CD45RO+CD25-. This clonotype was obtained from a female donor with breast cancer.

The DNA is as follows: TGTGCCAGCAGCGTAGGCGGGCTCCACTACGAGCAGTACTTC. This encodes CASSVGGLHYEQYF. The chain is assembled from TRBV9 and TRBJ2-7; the D segment could be TRBD2, given 5 matching bases. The CDR3 holds 14 amino acids from the cysteine to the phenylalanine. Only the CDR3 DNA stays, 42 bases, in frame from base 1. CDR1 and CDR2 (SGDLS, YYNGEE) derive from the germline V gene. V is clipped by 0 bases and J by 3 bases, and the sequence between their germline boundaries is 10 bases long.